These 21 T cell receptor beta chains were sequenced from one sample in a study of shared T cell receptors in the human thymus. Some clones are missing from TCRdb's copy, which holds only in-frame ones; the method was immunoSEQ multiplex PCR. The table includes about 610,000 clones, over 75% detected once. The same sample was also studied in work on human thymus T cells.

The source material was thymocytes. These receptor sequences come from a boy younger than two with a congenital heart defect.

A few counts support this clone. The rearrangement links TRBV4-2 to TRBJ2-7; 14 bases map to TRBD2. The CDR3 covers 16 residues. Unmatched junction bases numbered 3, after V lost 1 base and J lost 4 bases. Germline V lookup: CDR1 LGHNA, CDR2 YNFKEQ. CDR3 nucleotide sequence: TGTGCCAGCAGCCAAGGGACTAGCGGGAGGTTATACGAGCAGTACTTC. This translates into CASSQGTSGRLYEQYF.

CDR3 in DNA: TGTGCCAGCAGCACCTCGGGACTATCATTACCACCGGGGAACACCGGGGAGCTGTTTTTT. Translating gives CASSTSGLSLPPGNTGELFF. This rearrangement joins TRBV7-6 to TRBJ2-2; 7 bases line up with TRBD2. J lost 1 base, V lost 5 bases, and 19 bases had no gene match. The length of the CDR3 is 20 residues. Germline CDR1 reads SGHVS; CDR2 reads FNYEAQ.

For the CDR3, the DNA is TGTGCCAGCAGACTCAGGACTAGCGGTACCGGGGAGCTGTTTTTT. It encodes CASRLRTSGTGELFF. The chain is built from TRBV27 and TRBJ2-2; 10 positions agree with TRBD2. The junction had 6 bases not matched to a gene; V was cut back by 6 bases and J by 5 bases. CDR3 length: 15 residues. Germline CDR1 and CDR2: MNHEY and SMNVEV (reference sequence).

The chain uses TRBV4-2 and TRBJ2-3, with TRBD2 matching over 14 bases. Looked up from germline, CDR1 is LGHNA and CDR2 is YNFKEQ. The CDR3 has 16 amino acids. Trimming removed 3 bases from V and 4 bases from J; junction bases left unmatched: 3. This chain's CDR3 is CASSHGTSGSADTQYF. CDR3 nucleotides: TGTGCCAGCAGCCATGGGACTAGCGGGAGTGCAGATACGCAGTATTTT.

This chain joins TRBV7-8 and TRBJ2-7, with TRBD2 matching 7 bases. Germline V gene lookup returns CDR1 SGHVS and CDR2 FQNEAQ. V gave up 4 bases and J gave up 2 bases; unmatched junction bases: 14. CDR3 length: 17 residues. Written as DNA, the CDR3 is TGTGCCAGCAGCTGGGACTATAGTACGCGTCCGACCTACGAGCAGTACTTC. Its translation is CASSWDYSTRPTYEQYF. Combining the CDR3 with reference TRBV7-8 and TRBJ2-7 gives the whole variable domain GAGVSQSPRYKVAKRGQDVALRCDPISGHVSLFWYQQALGQGPEFLTYFQNEAQLDKSGLPSDRFFAERPEGSVSTLKIQRTQQEDSAVYLCASSWDYSTRPTYEQYFGPGTRLTVT.

Here the CDR3 DNA reads TGTGCCAGCAGGCCTACTAGCGGGAGGGCTTACGAGCAGTACTTC. Translated: CASRPTSGRAYEQYF. V usage is TRBV2 and J usage is TRBJ2-7; 13 positions agree with TRBD2. V lost 6 bases and J lost 4; bases outside the gene matches: 6. CDR3 length: 15 amino acids. CDR1 and CDR2 from the germline V gene are SNHLY and FYNNEI.

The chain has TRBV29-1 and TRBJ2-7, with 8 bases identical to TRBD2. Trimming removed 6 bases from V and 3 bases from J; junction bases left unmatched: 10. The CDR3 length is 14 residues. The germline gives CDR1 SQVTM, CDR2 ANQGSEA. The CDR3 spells CSVGGLAGDYEQYF. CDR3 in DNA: TGCAGCGTAGGTGGCCTAGCGGGCGACTACGAGCAGTACTTC.

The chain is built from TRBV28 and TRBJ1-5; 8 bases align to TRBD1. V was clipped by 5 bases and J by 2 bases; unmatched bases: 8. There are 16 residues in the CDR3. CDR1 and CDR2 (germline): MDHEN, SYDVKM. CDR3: CASSATGGGGNQPQHF. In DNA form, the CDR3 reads TGTGCCAGCAGTGCCACAGGGGGTGGTGGCAATCAGCCCCAGCATTTT.

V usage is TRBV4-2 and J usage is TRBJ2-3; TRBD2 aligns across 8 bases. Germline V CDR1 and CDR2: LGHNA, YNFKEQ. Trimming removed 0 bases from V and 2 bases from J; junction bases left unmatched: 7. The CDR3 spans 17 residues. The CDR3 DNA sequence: TGTGCCAGCAGCCAAGATCGGGTCGGGAGGGTCACAGATACGCAGTATTTT. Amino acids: CASSQDRVGRVTDTQYF.

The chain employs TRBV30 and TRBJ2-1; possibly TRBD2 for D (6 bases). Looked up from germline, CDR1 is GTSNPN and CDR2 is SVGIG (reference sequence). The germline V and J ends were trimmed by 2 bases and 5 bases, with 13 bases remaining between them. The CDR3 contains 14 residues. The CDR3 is CAWSRGGTHNEQFF. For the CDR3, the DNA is TGTGCCTGGAGTAGGGGCGGGACCCACAATGAGCAGTTCTTC.

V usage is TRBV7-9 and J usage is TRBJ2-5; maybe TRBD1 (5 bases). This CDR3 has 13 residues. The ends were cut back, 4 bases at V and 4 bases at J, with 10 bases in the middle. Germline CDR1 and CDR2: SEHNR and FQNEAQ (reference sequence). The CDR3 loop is CASSSTERETQYF. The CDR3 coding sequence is TGTGCCAGCAGCTCGACAGAGCGAGAGACCCAGTACTTC.

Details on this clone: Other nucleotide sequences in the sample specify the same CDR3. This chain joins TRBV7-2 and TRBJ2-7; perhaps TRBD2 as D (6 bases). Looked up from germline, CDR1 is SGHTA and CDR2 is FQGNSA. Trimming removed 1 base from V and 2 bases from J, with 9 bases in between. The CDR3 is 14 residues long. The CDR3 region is CASSLGGGPYEQYF. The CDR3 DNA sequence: TGTGCCAGCAGCTTAGGTGGAGGGCCCTACGAGCAGTACTTC.

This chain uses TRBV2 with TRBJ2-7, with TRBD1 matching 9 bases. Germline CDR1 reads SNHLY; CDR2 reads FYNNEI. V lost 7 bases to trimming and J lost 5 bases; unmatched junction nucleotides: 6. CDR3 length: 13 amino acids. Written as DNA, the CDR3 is TGTGCCAGCAAAGGGACAGGGACCCACGAGCAGTACTTC. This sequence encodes CASKGTGTHEQYF.

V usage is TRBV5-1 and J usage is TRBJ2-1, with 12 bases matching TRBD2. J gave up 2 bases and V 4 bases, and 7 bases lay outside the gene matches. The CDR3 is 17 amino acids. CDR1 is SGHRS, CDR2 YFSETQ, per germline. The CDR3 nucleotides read TGCGCCAGCAGCCCCGGGACTAGCGGGCCTGCCTACAATGAGCAGTTCTTC. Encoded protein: CASSPGTSGPAYNEQFF.

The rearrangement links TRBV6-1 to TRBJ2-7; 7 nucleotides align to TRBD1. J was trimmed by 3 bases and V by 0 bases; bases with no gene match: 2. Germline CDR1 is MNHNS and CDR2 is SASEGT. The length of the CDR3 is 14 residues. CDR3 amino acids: CASSEADRDYEQYF. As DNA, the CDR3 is TGTGCCAGCAGTGAAGCTGACAGGGACTACGAGCAGTACTTC.

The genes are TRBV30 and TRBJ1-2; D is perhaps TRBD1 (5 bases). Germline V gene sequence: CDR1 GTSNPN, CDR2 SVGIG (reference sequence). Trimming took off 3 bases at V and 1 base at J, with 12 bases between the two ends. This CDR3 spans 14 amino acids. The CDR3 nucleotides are TGTGCCTGGAGGCAGAGGGGACTTAACTATGGCTACACCTTC. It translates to CAWRQRGLNYGYTF.

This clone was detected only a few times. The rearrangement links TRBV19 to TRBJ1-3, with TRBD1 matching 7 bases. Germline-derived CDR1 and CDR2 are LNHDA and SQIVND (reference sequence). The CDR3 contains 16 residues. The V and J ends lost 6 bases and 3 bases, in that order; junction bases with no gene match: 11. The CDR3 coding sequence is TGTGCCAGTAGAGGGGGCATGCCGGAGAGTGGAAACACCATATATTTT. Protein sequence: CASRGGMPESGNTIYF.

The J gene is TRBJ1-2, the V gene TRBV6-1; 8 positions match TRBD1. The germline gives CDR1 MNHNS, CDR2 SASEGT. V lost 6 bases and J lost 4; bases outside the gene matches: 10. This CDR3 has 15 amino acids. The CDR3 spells CASSEPAGGRYGYTF. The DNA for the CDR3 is TGTGCCAGCAGCGAACCGGCAGGGGGCCGCTATGGCTACACCTTC.

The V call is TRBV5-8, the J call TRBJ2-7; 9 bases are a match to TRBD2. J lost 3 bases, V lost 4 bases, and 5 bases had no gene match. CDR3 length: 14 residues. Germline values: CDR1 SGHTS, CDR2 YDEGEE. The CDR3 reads CASSTGLANYEQYF. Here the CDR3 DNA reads TGTGCCAGCAGCACGGGACTAGCAAACTACGAGCAGTACTTC.

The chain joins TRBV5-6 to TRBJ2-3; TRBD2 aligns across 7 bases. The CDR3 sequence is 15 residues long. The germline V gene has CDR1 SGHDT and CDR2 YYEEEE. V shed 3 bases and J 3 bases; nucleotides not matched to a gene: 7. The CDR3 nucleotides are TGTGCCAGCAGCTCCTCAGCGGGATGTACAGATACGCAGTATTTT. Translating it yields CASSSSAGCTDTQYF.

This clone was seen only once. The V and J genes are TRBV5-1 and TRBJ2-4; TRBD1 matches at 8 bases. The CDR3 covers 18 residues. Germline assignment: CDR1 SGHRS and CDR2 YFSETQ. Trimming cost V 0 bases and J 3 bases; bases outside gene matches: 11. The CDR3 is CASSLACQGANDKNIQYF. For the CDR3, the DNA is TGCGCCAGCAGCTTGGCCTGCCAGGGGGCGAATGACAAAAACATTCAGTACTTC.